These T cell receptor beta chains were read from a single sample in a study of graft-versus-host responses after intestinal transplantation. Their antigens are not known. TCRdb's table, derived via immunoSEQ multiplex PCR, lists solely in-frame clones and lacks some. The sample contains over 75,000 clones, approximately 91% of which appear only once. Here the sequenced sample was unstimulated CD4+ T cells sorted from spleen or lymph node cells, taken before intestinal transplant. Every receptor here comes from a human donor who received an intestinal transplant. Both conserved end residues are part of each CDR3. A D gene is named only where the DNA matches it firmly. Only some rows state a clone size, as once, few, many or a class for expanded clones.

abundance: few
j_gene: TRBJ2-1
d_gene: TRBD1
v_gene: TRBV6-1
CDR3nt: TGTGCCAGCAGAGGGACAGGGGTCCTTTACAATGAGCAGTTCTTC
CDR3aa: CASRGTGVLYNEQFF

abundance: NA
j_gene: TRBJ2-5
d_gene: NA
v_gene: TRBV6-1
CDR3nt: TGTGCCAGCAGTGAAGCGCGGGAGACCCAGTACTTC
CDR3aa: CASSEARETQYF

abundance: NA
j_gene: TRBJ2-3
d_gene: TRBD2
v_gene: TRBV29-1
CDR3nt: TGCAGCGTCCAAACACTAGCGGGAGGGCCGGGCTCGCAGTATTTT
CDR3aa: CSVQTLAGGPGSQYF

abundance: NA
j_gene: TRBJ2-7
d_gene: TRBD1
v_gene: TRBV7-6
CDR3nt: TGTGCCAGCAGCTTCGGACAGGACTCCTACGAGCAGTACTTC
CDR3aa: CASSFGQDSYEQYF

abundance: NA
j_gene: TRBJ1-5
d_gene: TRBD1
v_gene: TRBV6-1
CDR3nt: TGTGCCAGCAGTGAGCAGACAGGGGGAGGACAGCCCCAGCATTTT
CDR3aa: CASSEQTGGGQPQHF

abundance: NA
j_gene: TRBJ2-3
d_gene: TRBD1
v_gene: TRBV2
CDR3nt: TGTGCCAGCAGTGAAGGCCAGGGGGCAGATACGCAGTATTTT
CDR3aa: CASSEGQGADTQYF

abundance: NA
j_gene: TRBJ2-7
d_gene: TRBD1
v_gene: TRBV18
CDR3nt: TGTGCCAGCTCACCACTCCCGGGACAGGGTGGCTACGAGCAGTACTTC
CDR3aa: CASSPLPGQGGYEQYF

abundance: NA
j_gene: TRBJ2-7
d_gene: TRBD1
v_gene: TRBV18
CDR3nt: TGTGCCAGCTCACCCCAGGGACAGGGCAGCCACGAGCAGTACTTC
CDR3aa: CASSPQGQGSHEQYF

abundance: NA
j_gene: TRBJ2-7
d_gene: NA
v_gene: TRBV13
CDR3nt: TGTGCCAGCAGCTTTCAGGGCCCCTACGAGCAGTACTTC
CDR3aa: CASSFQGPYEQYF

abundance: NA
j_gene: TRBJ1-3
d_gene: NA
v_gene: TRBV5-4
CDR3nt: TGTGCCAGCAGTTCCCCCATGGGCCTCTCTGGAAACACCATATATTTT
CDR3aa: CASSSPMGLSGNTIYF

abundance: NA
j_gene: TRBJ1-5
d_gene: NA
v_gene: TRBV7-8
CDR3nt: TGTGCCAGCAGCGCCGGGATGGCGGCCAATCAGCCCCAGCATTTT
CDR3aa: CASSAGMAANQPQHF

abundance: NA
j_gene: TRBJ1-1
d_gene: TRBD1
v_gene: TRBV5-1
CDR3nt: TGCGCCAGCAGCGCGGGACAGGGCGGCACTGAAGCTTTCTTT
CDR3aa: CASSAGQGGTEAFF

abundance: NA
j_gene: TRBJ1-5
d_gene: NA
v_gene: TRBV4-1
CDR3nt: TGCGCCAGCAGCCAAGACCACAATCAGCCCCAGCATTTT
CDR3aa: CASSQDHNQPQHF

abundance: NA
j_gene: TRBJ2-1
d_gene: NA
v_gene: TRBV5-1
CDR3nt: TGCGCCAGCAGCTTGAGGTCGGCAGATAGGAGGTCCTACAATGAGCAGTTCTTC
CDR3aa: CASSLRSADRRSYNEQFF

abundance: NA
j_gene: TRBJ2-2
d_gene: NA
v_gene: TRBV6-5
CDR3nt: TGTGCCAGCAGTTACTCAACGGGCGGGGAGCTGTTTTTT
CDR3aa: CASSYSTGGELFF

abundance: NA
j_gene: TRBJ2-7
d_gene: NA
v_gene: TRBV6-6
CDR3nt: TGTGCCAGCAGGTTGCGGTACGAGCAGTACTTC
CDR3aa: CASRLRYEQYF

abundance: NA
j_gene: TRBJ2-3
d_gene: NA
v_gene: TRBV2
CDR3nt: TGTGCCAGCCGCCCTGGACTTAAGACCAATACGCAGTATTTT
CDR3aa: CASRPGLKTNTQYF

abundance: NA
j_gene: TRBJ2-2
d_gene: TRBD2
v_gene: TRBV14
CDR3nt: TGTGCCAGCAGCCGACAAGCGGGAGGGGTTTTCCGAGACACCGGGGAGCTGTTTTTT
CDR3aa: CASSRQAGGVFRDTGELFF

abundance: NA
j_gene: TRBJ1-5
d_gene: TRBD1
v_gene: TRBV19
CDR3nt: TGTGCCAGCTCCGGACAGGCATATAGCAATCAGCCCCAGCATTTT
CDR3aa: CASSGQAYSNQPQHF

abundance: NA
j_gene: TRBJ1-5
d_gene: TRBD1
v_gene: TRBV2
CDR3nt: TGTGCCAGCAGCAGACAGGGGCGGGGGAATCAGCCCCAGCATTTT
CDR3aa: CASSRQGRGNQPQHF

abundance: NA
j_gene: TRBJ2-7
d_gene: TRBD2
v_gene: TRBV5-1
CDR3nt: TGCGCCAGCAGCTCGGGACTAGCGGGGGGGACGTCCTACGAGCAGTACTTC
CDR3aa: CASSSGLAGGTSYEQYF

abundance: NA
j_gene: TRBJ2-1
d_gene: NA
v_gene: TRBV10-2
CDR3nt: TGCGCCACGTGTCTTAGCGCGAGAAACAATGAGCAGTTCTTC
CDR3aa: CATCLSARNNEQFF

abundance: NA
j_gene: TRBJ2-1
d_gene: NA
v_gene: TRBV13
CDR3nt: TGTGCCAGCAGCTCCACCCGGGACAAGAGCTCCTACAATGAGCAGTTCTTC
CDR3aa: CASSSTRDKSSYNEQFF

abundance: NA
j_gene: TRBJ2-5
d_gene: NA
v_gene: TRBV7-2
CDR3nt: TGTGCCAGCAGCCAGGGACTCTACCAAGAGACCCAGTACTTC
CDR3aa: CASSQGLYQETQYF

abundance: NA
j_gene: TRBJ2-5
d_gene: NA
v_gene: TRBV9
CDR3nt: TGTGCCAGCAGCGTAGGGACAGCCCAAGAGACCCAGTACTTC
CDR3aa: CASSVGTAQETQYF

abundance: NA
j_gene: TRBJ2-5
d_gene: TRBD2
v_gene: TRBV4-2
CDR3nt: TGTGCCAGCAGCCAAGAGACTAGCGGGGGAACAGAGACCCAGTACTTC
CDR3aa: CASSQETSGGTETQYF

abundance: NA
j_gene: TRBJ2-7
d_gene: TRBD2
v_gene: TRBV28
CDR3nt: TGTGCCAGCAGTTTTCGGTTTATAGCGGGGGGCGACGGCGAGCAGTACTTC
CDR3aa: CASSFRFIAGGDGEQYF

abundance: NA
j_gene: TRBJ2-2
d_gene: TRBD2
v_gene: TRBV7-9
CDR3nt: TGTGCCAGCAGCTTAGGAAGCGGGGGGACGAACACCGGGGAGCTGTTTTTT
CDR3aa: CASSLGSGGTNTGELFF

abundance: NA
j_gene: TRBJ1-2
d_gene: TRBD1
v_gene: TRBV6-1
CDR3nt: TGTGCCAGCAGTGACCCCCGCGACAGGGGCAGAGGCTACACCTTC
CDR3aa: CASSDPRDRGRGYTF

abundance: once
j_gene: TRBJ1-5
d_gene: NA
v_gene: TRBV6-5
CDR3nt: TGTGCCAGCAGTTACTCAGGGGCAAGGGATCAGCCCCAGCATTTT
CDR3aa: CASSYSGARDQPQHF

abundance: NA
j_gene: TRBJ2-3
d_gene: NA
v_gene: TRBV5-1
CDR3nt: TGCGCCAGCAGTCTGGGCAGGGCGGATACGCAGTATTTT
CDR3aa: CASSLGRADTQYF

abundance: NA
j_gene: TRBJ2-7
d_gene: TRBD2
v_gene: TRBV10-1
CDR3nt: TGCGCCCGCACTTTCATCCCCGGGACTAGCGGGACTTTTCCCTACGAGCAGTACTTC
CDR3aa: CARTFIPGTSGTFPYEQYF

abundance: NA
j_gene: TRBJ2-3
d_gene: NA
v_gene: TRBV5-1
CDR3nt: TGCGCCAGCAGCTCACAGGGCACAGATACGCAGTATTTT
CDR3aa: CASSSQGTDTQYF

abundance: few
j_gene: TRBJ1-3
d_gene: TRBD1
v_gene: TRBV5-4
CDR3nt: TGTGCCAGCAGCCGGACAGGGTCTGGAAACACCATATATTTT
CDR3aa: CASSRTGSGNTIYF

abundance: NA
j_gene: TRBJ2-5
d_gene: TRBD2
v_gene: TRBV5-8
CDR3nt: TGTGCCAGCAGCGTCATTTCTAGCGGGGGGAAAGAGACCCAGTACTTC
CDR3aa: CASSVISSGGKETQYF

abundance: NA
j_gene: TRBJ2-7
d_gene: NA
v_gene: TRBV5-1
CDR3nt: TGCGCCAGCAGCTTGAGGAGGGGACCAAGCTCCTACGAGCAGTACTTC
CDR3aa: CASSLRRGPSSYEQYF

abundance: NA
j_gene: TRBJ1-4
d_gene: TRBD1
v_gene: TRBV4-2
CDR3nt: TGTGCCAGCAGCCAAGCACAGGGGGATGGAAAACTGTTTTTT
CDR3aa: CASSQAQGDGKLFF

abundance: NA
j_gene: TRBJ2-1
d_gene: TRBD2
v_gene: TRBV29-1
CDR3nt: TGCAGCGTCACTAAGGTTGTGGGAGGGAGCTCCTACAATGAGCAGTTCTTC
CDR3aa: CSVTKVVGGSSYNEQFF

abundance: NA
j_gene: TRBJ1-4
d_gene: NA
v_gene: TRBV5-6
CDR3nt: TGTGCCAGCAGCAATACAGCTGGTGAAAAACTGTTTTTT
CDR3aa: CASSNTAGEKLFF

abundance: NA
j_gene: TRBJ1-6
d_gene: NA
v_gene: TRBV5-6
CDR3nt: TGTGCCAGCAGCCCGACTCCCTCGGGGGGACTTTCACCCCTCCACTTT
CDR3aa: CASSPTPSGGLSPLHF

abundance: NA
j_gene: TRBJ1-5
d_gene: NA
v_gene: TRBV28
CDR3nt: TGTGCCAGCAGTTTACCACCAGTTCAGCATTTT
CDR3aa: CASSLPPVQHF

abundance: NA
j_gene: TRBJ2-7
d_gene: TRBD2
v_gene: TRBV28
CDR3nt: TGTGCCAGCAGCACCGCACAGGCGGGGGCCTACGAGCAGTACTTC
CDR3aa: CASSTAQAGAYEQYF

abundance: NA
j_gene: TRBJ2-5
d_gene: TRBD2
v_gene: TRBV9
CDR3nt: TGTGCCAGCAGCGTAGCCAGCGGGGGGGCCCAAGAGACCCAGTACTTC
CDR3aa: CASSVASGGAQETQYF

abundance: NA
j_gene: TRBJ2-3
d_gene: TRBD2
v_gene: TRBV5-1
CDR3nt: TGCGCCAGCGCCCGGGAGGGGTTTAGCACAGATACGCAGTATTTT
CDR3aa: CASAREGFSTDTQYF